This T cell receptor (beta chain) stems from a study of blood T cell repertoires in COVID-19. In the study overall: T cells, B-cell-depleted T cells, or PBMCs provided the cDNA or gDNA that served as material.

In the original workflow: Reference gene primer amplification gave estimated nucleated cell counts. This table comes from immunoSEQ multiplex PCR, and its TCRdb copy is limited to in-frame clones, with some not included. That table is the source of V, J and clone size, and D and trimming were worked out from the DNA. The sample includes roughly 100,000 clones, approximately 81% of them seen just once. Sequenced: peripheral blood. This TCR derives from a man aged 55 to 69 with acute or convalescent COVID-19.

The CDR3 region has the DNA TGTGCCACCAGTGACCCACCCTCGGGGGTAAATGAGCAGTTCTTC. It encodes CATSDPPSGVNEQFF. V gene TRBV24-1 combines with J gene TRBJ2-1; TRBD2 might be the D (6 bases). CDR1 is KGHDR, CDR2 SFDVKD, per germline. The CDR3 covers 15 residues. Trimming pared 4 bases from V and 7 bases from J, leaving 16 bases between.